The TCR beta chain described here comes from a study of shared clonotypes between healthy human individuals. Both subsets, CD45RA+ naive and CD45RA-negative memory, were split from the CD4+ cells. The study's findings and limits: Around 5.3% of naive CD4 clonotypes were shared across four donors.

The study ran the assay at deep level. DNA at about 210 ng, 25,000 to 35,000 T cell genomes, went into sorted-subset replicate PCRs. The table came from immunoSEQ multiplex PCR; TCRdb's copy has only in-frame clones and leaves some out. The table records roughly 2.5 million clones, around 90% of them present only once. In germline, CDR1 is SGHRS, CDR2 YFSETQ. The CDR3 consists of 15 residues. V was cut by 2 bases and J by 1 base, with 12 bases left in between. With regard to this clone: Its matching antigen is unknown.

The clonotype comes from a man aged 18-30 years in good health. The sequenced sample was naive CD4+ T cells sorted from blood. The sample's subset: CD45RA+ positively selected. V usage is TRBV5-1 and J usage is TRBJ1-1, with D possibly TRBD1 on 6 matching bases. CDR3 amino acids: CASSFAGDSNTEAFF. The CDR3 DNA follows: TGCGCCAGCAGCTTCGCAGGGGACTCGAACACTGAAGCTTTCTTT.